The sequence of this T cell receptor beta chain was determined in a study of blood T cells in healthy people across ages. Whole-study results and caveats: Researchers deemed the diversity estimates from one million T cells underestimates.

Researchers report isolating at least 7 million PBMCs per sample. Primed by a sample-barcoded 5' primer and a J-beta primer mix, a second PCR proceeded for roughly 7 to 11 cycles. Every single cDNA molecule received a tag from a template-switch adaptor with 12 random nucleotides. TCRdb recomputed calls from the 5' RACE reads with MiXCR, one row per CDR3 protein. The data hold some 860,000 distinct CDR3 sequences, with 56% observed a single time. J gave up 3 bases and V 8 bases, and 9 bases lay outside the gene matches. Germline CDR1 reads WSHSY; CDR2 reads SAAADI. This CDR3 is built from 14 residues. This clonotype was observed at least ten times. What it binds is unknown.

The chain combines TRBV10-2 with TRBJ2-7; 8 nucleotides agree with TRBD1. The origin of this receptor is a man aged 35-49 years in good health. Sequenced: blood. CDR3 residues: CASGITTGVYEQYF. The CDR3 nucleotides read TGCGCCAGCGGAATAACGACAGGGGTCTACGAGCAGTACTTC.